The clone carrying this T cell receptor beta chain has only a few counts. This sample was taken from a study of Graves' ophthalmopathy and Graves' hyperthyroidism. V lost 5 bases, J lost 1 base, and 17 bases lay in between. CDR1 SEHNR and CDR2 FQNEAQ come from the germline V gene (reference sequence). The CDR3 loop spans 16 amino acids. TCR beta CDR3 amplification used RNA transcripts. First-round RT-PCR used HTBI primers; second-round multiplex PCR followed. Via MiXCR, TCRdb re-called the multiplex PCR reads, giving one row per CDR3 protein. The table has about 700,000 distinct CDR3 sequences, about 44% seen once; the top ten hold approximately 43%.

The clonotype comes from an adult man with Graves' ophthalmopathy. The V call is TRBV7-9, the J call TRBJ2-5, with D perhaps matching TRBD1 (5 bases). Sequenced input: peripheral blood. This CDR3 reads CASSPQPRQLQETQYF. The CDR3 coding sequence is TGTGCCAGCAGCCCCCAACCCCGACAGCTCCAAGAGACCCAGTACTTC.